This TCR beta chain derives from a study of T cell clonality in common variable immunodeficiency. Notes on the study in general: CVID subjects shared fewer TCRbeta clones than healthy controls did. CVID patient heterogeneity limited repertoire-clinical complication correlations.

Germline loops: CDR1 MNHEY, CDR2 SVGEGT. V trimming: 6 bases; J trimming: 3 bases; junction bases outside the gene matches: 7. The CDR3 is made up of 14 amino acids. Equal genomic DNA amounts from CVID and control samples were sequenced. The method was immunoSEQ multiplex PCR; TCRdb's version includes in-frame clones alone and lacks a portion of them. In total the sample includes 40,000 to 45,000 clones, none of them seen once. This clone was seen repeatedly, ten times or more. Its cognate antigen is unknown. The observed sequence ends 3 residues before the CDR3 terminus, with the missing tail filled in from the germline J gene.

The J gene is TRBJ2-7, the V gene TRBV6-2 or TRBV6-3, with 8 bases that match TRBD1. The receptor's source is a person aged 18 to 75 in good health. The specimen sequenced was peripheral blood mononuclear cells. CDR3: CASSIDRGRYEQYF. The CDR3 bases that were read are TGTGCCAGCAGCATAGACAGGGGCCGCTACGAG.